This is a list of T cell receptor beta chains from one sample in a study of blood T cell repertoires in COVID-19. Only in-frame clones appear in the TCRdb table, and some are missing; sequencing was by immunoSEQ multiplex PCR. The repertoire holds around 230,000 clones, with 75% to 90% as singletons. Input material: PBMCs or T cells enriched from blood (not recorded which). All receptors come from a man in his forties who had recovered from COVID-19. Each CDR3 is given with its conserved first and last residue. The D gene is left open where the match is weak. The size field is filled for only some rows; it gives once, few, many or a size class.

j_call | d_call | v_call | clone_size | cdr3_aa | cdr3_nt
TRBJ1-5 | TRBD1 | TRBV3-1/TRBV3-2 | - | CASAVRGSNQPQHF | TGTGCCAGCGCTGTCAGGGGGAGCAATCAGCCCCAGCATTTT
TRBJ1-5 | - | TRBV6-5 | - | CASRYREGSQPQHF | TGTGCCAGCAGGTACAGGGAGGGAAGTCAGCCCCAGCATTTT
TRBJ2-1 | TRBD2 | TRBV20-1 | few | CSRPSGSMRFF | TGCAGCAGACCGAGCGGGAGTATGCGGTTCTTC
TRBJ1-2 | TRBD1 | TRBV5-1 | - | CASRPGQGSYYGYTF | TGCGCCAGCAGACCCGGACAGGGATCATACTATGGCTACACCTTC
TRBJ1-1 | - | TRBV2 | - | CASSETLKWTEAFF | TGTGCCAGCAGCGAGACATTGAAATGGACTGAAGCTTTCTTT
TRBJ2-3 | TRBD2 | TRBV7-2 | - | CASSRSPGLAATDTQYF | TGTGCCAGCAGCCGTAGTCCGGGACTAGCGGCTACAGATACGCAGTATTTT
TRBJ2-2 | TRBD2 | TRBV9 | - | CASNLEGGITGELFF | TGTGCCAGCAACTTAGAGGGAGGGATCACCGGGGAGCTGTTTTTT
TRBJ2-2 | - | TRBV12-3/TRBV12-4 | - | CASSFSGELFF | TGTGCCAGCAGTTTCTCCGGGGAGCTGTTTTTT
TRBJ2-1 | TRBD1 | TRBV27 | - | CASSRGGQGVTYNEQFF | TGTGCCAGCAGCCGAGGTGGACAGGGGGTAACCTACAATGAGCAGTTCTTC
TRBJ2-6 | - | TRBV5-4 | - | CASSAGHLSGANVLTF | TGTGCCAGCAGCGCCGGACACCTCTCTGGGGCCAACGTCCTGACTTTC
TRBJ2-7 | TRBD1 | TRBV3-1/TRBV3-2 | few | CASSHLGTGSYEQYF | TGTGCCAGCAGCCATCTCGGGACAGGGTCCTACGAGCAGTACTTC
TRBJ1-4 | - | TRBV2 | - | CASRIQVGLFF | TGTGCCAGCAGAATCCAGGTTGGGCTGTTTTTT
TRBJ2-7 | - | TRBV19 | - | CASSIGLSTPHEQYF | TGTGCCAGTAGTATAGGTTTATCTACCCCTCACGAGCAGTACTTC
TRBJ2-7 | - | TRBV21-1 | once | CAGLERASYEQYF | TGTGCCGGATTGGAGAGGGCGTCCTACGAGCAGTACTTC
TRBJ1-1 | - | TRBV12-3/TRBV12-4 | - | CASRRDRNTEAFF | TGTGCCAGCAGACGTGACAGGAACACTGAAGCTTTCTTT
TRBJ1-4 | - | TRBV18 | - | CASSPGAPQAVNEKLFF | TGTGCCAGCTCACCGGGGGCACCACAGGCCGTTAATGAAAAACTGTTTTTT
TRBJ1-1 | - | TRBV11-2 | - | CASSYTFGGGWTEAFF | TGTGCCAGCAGCTACACCTTTGGGGGGGGTTGGACTGAAGCTTTCTTT
TRBJ2-5 | - | TRBV30 | - | CAWTNPAGEGGAAQETQYF | TGTGCCTGGACCAACCCTGCCGGCGAGGGGGGGGCCGCGCAAGAGACCCAGTACTTC
TRBJ1-6 | - | TRBV4-1 | - | CASSQERGPHSPLHF | TGCGCCAGCAGCCAAGAGAGAGGGCCCCATTCACCCCTCCACTTT
TRBJ2-3 | - | TRBV29-1 | - | CSVDEGRRRDTQYF | TGCAGCGTTGACGAGGGAAGAAGGAGGGATACGCAGTATTTT
TRBJ2-2 | - | TRBV29-1 | - | CSAPGRTGELFF | TGCAGCGCCCCGGGAAGGACCGGGGAGCTGTTTTTT
TRBJ1-2 | TRBD1 | TRBV10-3 | - | CAISPVQGAGGYTF | TGTGCCATCAGTCCCGTACAGGGGGCGGGAGGCTACACCTTC
TRBJ1-5 | - | TRBV10-3 | - | CAIRGLGLNQPQHF | TGTGCCATCAGAGGGTTGGGACTCAATCAGCCCCAGCATTTT
TRBJ1-2 | - | TRBV7-9 | - | CASSHDGRYGYTF | TGTGCCAGCAGTCACGACGGGAGGTATGGCTACACCTTC
TRBJ2-7 | TRBD2 | TRBV2 | - | CASRKGGEGYEQYF | TGTGCCAGCAGAAAGGGAGGGGAGGGCTACGAGCAGTACTTC
TRBJ1-5 | - | TRBV18 | - | CASSPVAGEGRQPQHF | TGTGCCAGCTCACCAGTCGCAGGGGAGGGAAGGCAGCCCCAGCATTTT
TRBJ1-4 | TRBD1 | TRBV30 | - | CAWSVGTGGWELFF | TGTGCCTGGAGTGTTGGGACAGGTGGTTGGGAACTGTTTTTT
TRBJ1-3 | TRBD1 | TRBV7-9 | - | CASSLGTGSGNTIYF | TGTGCCAGCAGCTTAGGGACAGGTTCTGGAAACACCATATATTTT
TRBJ1-5 | TRBD1 | TRBV13 | few | CASSPGQGGNQPQHF | TGTGCCAGCAGCCCCGGACAGGGAGGCAATCAGCCCCAGCATTTT
TRBJ2-7 | - | TRBV7-8 | - | CASSLSDEQYF | TGTGCCAGCAGCTTATCAGACGAGCAGTACTTC
TRBJ1-6 | TRBD1 | TRBV6-5 | few | CASSWDRDSPLHF | TGTGCCAGCAGTTGGGACAGGGATTCACCCCTCCACTTT
TRBJ2-3 | TRBD1 | TRBV19 | - | CASSKGQGTDTQYF | TGTGCCAGTAGTAAGGGACAGGGCACAGATACGCAGTATTTT
TRBJ1-6 | - | TRBV11-2 | - | CASSPGTLTNSPLHF | TGTGCCAGCAGCCCAGGGACACTAACTAATTCACCCCTCCACTTT
TRBJ2-1 | - | TRBV6-5 | - | CASQNNEQFF | TGTGCCAGCCAGAACAATGAGCAGTTCTTC
TRBJ1-2 | - | TRBV5-1 | - | CASSLAEGGNYGYTF | TGCGCCAGCAGCTTGGCAGAAGGAGGAAATTATGGCTACACCTTC
TRBJ1-2 | - | TRBV21-1 | - | CASLPGQGPCDYGYTF | TGTGCCAGCTTACCGGGACAGGGACCTTGCGACTATGGCTACACCTTC
TRBJ1-1 | - | TRBV5-1 | - | CASNIEGGITEAFF | TGCGCCAGCAATATAGAGGGGGGGATCACTGAAGCTTTCTTT
TRBJ1-1 | - | TRBV5-6 | few | CASSLVQVNTEAFF | TGTGCCAGCAGCTTGGTACAGGTGAACACTGAAGCTTTCTTT
TRBJ2-5 | - | TRBV12-3/TRBV12-4 | - | CASRGKETQYF | TGTGCCAGCCGCGGAAAAGAGACCCAGTACTTC
TRBJ1-5 | - | TRBV27 | - | CASSSGANQPQHF | TGTGCCAGCAGTTCAGGGGCCAATCAGCCCCAGCATTTT
TRBJ1-2 | - | TRBV2 | - | CASAVKSNYGYTF | TGTGCCAGCGCGGTAAAATCAAACTATGGCTACACCTTC
TRBJ1-4 | - | TRBV24-1 | - | CATSDLPGTTLATNEKLFF | TGTGCCACCAGTGATTTGCCGGGTACCACCCTTGCAACTAATGAAAAACTGTTTTTT
TRBJ1-1 | - | TRBV19 | few | CASSRGTNTEAFF | TGTGCCAGTAGTCGGGGGACGAACACTGAAGCTTTCTTT
TRBJ2-1 | TRBD1 | TRBV25-1 | - | CASSEKDRGSSYNEQFF | TGTGCCAGCAGTGAGAAGGACAGGGGTAGCTCCTACAATGAGCAGTTCTTC
TRBJ1-4 | TRBD1 | TRBV9 | few | CASSVGTGGGEKLFF | TGTGCCAGCAGCGTAGGTACAGGGGGCGGTGAAAAACTGTTTTTT
TRBJ2-1 | TRBD2 | TRBV7-2 | - | CASRPRLAGNNEQFF | TGTGCCAGCAGACCCCGACTAGCGGGGAACAATGAGCAGTTCTTC